Detailed here is one T cell receptor beta chain. Its antigen is not known. The sample originates from a study of cytomegalovirus exposure and HLA in healthy donors. Notes on the study in general: HLA-A and HLA-B allele assignments for most subjects were reportedly predicted accurately using TCR beta sequences. Cytomegalovirus-associated TCR beta chains were listed, numbering 164. It was shown in a later analysis that HLA-associated TCR beta chains were more clonally expanded than other, equally common chains. With DRB1 most and HLA-C fewest, TCR association rates differed between HLA loci in a later analysis.

The PCR ran on 60 Vbeta and 13 Jbeta primers. Using immunoSEQ multiplex PCR, the repertoire was profiled, and TCRdb retains in-frame clones only, with some absent. The sample has tens of thousands of clones, approximately 84% seen once. V lost 0 bases and J lost 0, with 16 bases in between. The germline V gene encodes CDR1 LGHNA and CDR2 YNFKEQ. The CDR3 spans 18 residues. The genes are TRBV4-2 and TRBJ2-3; D gene unclear. This sequence originates from a man aged 50 to 60 in good health and CMV-seronegative. Sequencing used PBMCs. The CDR3 DNA reads TGTGCCAGCAGCCAAGATGGTGAGGATCAATCTAGCACAGATACGCAGTATTTT. Amino acid sequence: CASSQDGEDQSSTDTQYF.